These T cell receptor beta chains were read from a single sample in a study of blood T cell repertoires in COVID-19. Clones were sequenced by immunoSEQ multiplex PCR, and TCRdb holds only the in-frame ones, with some missing. The repertoire holds around 40,000 clones, with 80% as singletons. The sequenced material came from peripheral blood. The source of these receptors is a man older than 75 with active or convalescent COVID-19. Both conserved end residues are part of each CDR3. A D gene is named only where the DNA matches it firmly. Clone size appears in some rows only: once, few, many, or a class for an expanded clone.

d_gene | abundance | j_gene | v_gene | CDR3aa | CDR3nt
TRBD2 | - | TRBJ2-3 | TRBV24-1 | CATSDPWGGDTQYF | TGTGCCACCAGTGACCCTTGGGGGGGAGATACGCAGTATTTT
- | - | TRBJ1-5 | TRBV9 | CASSVAGAGQPQHF | TGTGCCAGCAGCGTAGCTGGGGCTGGGCAGCCCCAGCATTTT
- | once | TRBJ2-7 | TRBV29-1 | CSVGAGSAEQYF | TGCAGCGTTGGGGCAGGGTCGGCCGAGCAGTACTTC
TRBD1 | few | TRBJ1-4 | TRBV18 | CASSPLGQQLGEKLFF | TGTGCCAGCTCACCACTGGGACAGCAACTAGGTGAAAAACTGTTTTTT
- | once | TRBJ1-5 | TRBV21-1 | CASSTSPGQGTSYRNSNQPQHF | TGTGCCAGCAGCACCTCTCCGGGACAGGGAACATCATACAGGAATAGCAATCAGCCCCAGCATTTT
TRBD1 | - | TRBJ2-5 | TRBV3-1/TRBV3-2 | CASSPDRNGQETQYF | TGTGCCAGCAGCCCGGACAGGAACGGGCAAGAGACCCAGTACTTC
- | - | TRBJ1-6 | TRBV28 | CASSLRGSPLHF | TGTGCCAGCAGTTTAAGGGGTTCACCCCTCCACTTT
- | few | TRBJ2-7 | TRBV4-2 | CASSQDRTPAGNYEQYF | TGTGCCAGCAGCCAAGATCGGACTCCCGCGGGAAACTACGAGCAGTACTTC
TRBD1 | - | TRBJ1-2 | TRBV28 | CASSATGDPYGYTF | TGTGCCAGCAGTGCCACAGGGGACCCATATGGCTACACCTTC
- | - | TRBJ2-1 | TRBV5-1 | CASSWASVDSSYNEQFF | TGCGCCAGCAGCTGGGCTTCGGTGGACAGTTCCTACAATGAGCAGTTCTTC
TRBD2 | - | TRBJ2-1 | TRBV9 | CASSVIAGGTYNEQFF | TGTGCCAGCAGCGTCATAGCGGGAGGTACCTACAATGAGCAGTTCTTC
TRBD2 | - | TRBJ2-5 | TRBV11-1 | CASSERLAGGETQYF | TGTGCCAGCAGCGAGCGACTAGCGGGAGGAGAGACCCAGTACTTC
- | - | TRBJ1-2 | TRBV5-8 | CASSRANRAFPGYTF | TGTGCCAGCAGCCGGGCCAACAGGGCATTCCCTGGCTACACCTTC
TRBD2 | few | TRBJ2-1 | TRBV11-2 | CASSGTSSYNEQFF | TGTGCCAGCAGCGGGACTAGCTCCTACAATGAGCAGTTCTTC
- | - | TRBJ2-3 | TRBV27 | CASSLFNGGSPDTQYF | TGTGCCAGCAGTTTGTTCAATGGGGGGAGCCCAGATACGCAGTATTTT
TRBD1 | - | TRBJ1-6 | TRBV9 | CASQGGRDSPLHF | TGTGCCAGCCAGGGGGGACGCGATTCACCCCTCCACTTT
- | - | TRBJ2-3 | TRBV9 | CASSAGNPGTDTQYF | TGTGCCAGCAGTGCCGGGAACCCAGGCACAGATACGCAGTATTTT
- | - | TRBJ2-7 | TRBV5-6 | CASSAGQWHEQYF | TGTGCCAGCAGCGCCGGACAGTGGCACGAGCAGTACTTC
- | - | TRBJ2-7 | TRBV6-2/TRBV6-3 | CASSTRTDYSYEQYF | TGTGCCAGCAGCACTAGGACGGACTACTCCTACGAGCAGTACTTC
TRBD2 | few | TRBJ2-1 | TRBV9 | CASSGRLAGGNEQFF | TGTGCCAGCAGCGGCAGACTAGCCGGGGGCAATGAGCAGTTCTTC
- | once | TRBJ1-3 | TRBV10-2 | CASSEHGSSGNTIYF | TGCGCCAGCAGTGAGCACGGTTCCTCTGGAAACACCATATATTTT
TRBD2 | - | TRBJ2-1 | TRBV10-3 | CAISSGTSGLEQFF | TGTGCCATCAGCTCCGGGACTAGCGGGTTAGAGCAGTTCTTC
- | once | TRBJ1-2 | TRBV18 | CASSPVQGFTPSNYGYTF | TGTGCCAGCTCACCTGTCCAGGGATTCACCCCATCAAACTATGGCTACACCTTC
TRBD1 | once | TRBJ1-2 | TRBV3-1/TRBV3-2 | CASSREGGAGGYTF | TGTGCCAGCAGCCGGGAAGGGGGCGCGGGTGGCTACACCTTC
- | - | TRBJ2-1 | TRBV6-6 | CVAGSYNEQFF | TGTGTGGCGGGGTCCTACAATGAGCAGTTCTTC
TRBD1 | - | TRBJ2-7 | TRBV27 | CASSPGTGTSGEQYF | TGTGCCAGCAGTCCCGGGACAGGCACCTCCGGCGAGCAGTACTTC
TRBD1 | few | TRBJ2-7 | TRBV19 | CASSPGQGTYEQYF | TGTGCCAGTAGTCCGGGACAGGGTACCTACGAGCAGTACTTC
- | - | TRBJ1-3 | TRBV7-2 | CASSLESGVPNTIYF | TGTGCCAGCAGCTTAGAGTCCGGGGTTCCAAACACCATATATTTT
- | - | TRBJ2-2 | TRBV18 | CASSPARGVRSGELFF | TGTGCCAGCTCACCAGCGCGCGGGGTCAGATCCGGGGAGCTGTTTTTT
TRBD1 | - | TRBJ1-1 | TRBV28 | CASTTGGETNTEAFF | TGTGCCAGCACGACAGGGGGCGAGACGAACACTGAAGCTTTCTTT
TRBD2 | - | TRBJ2-1 | TRBV4-2 | CASSSGGQVRYNEQFF | TGTGCCAGCAGCTCGGGGGGGCAGGTGAGGTACAATGAGCAGTTCTTC
TRBD2 | - | TRBJ2-1 | TRBV24-1 | CATSDTGAGARYNEQFF | TGTGCCACCAGTGATACCGGGGCGGGAGCTCGGTACAATGAGCAGTTCTTC
- | - | TRBJ2-1 | TRBV11-2 | CASSPRSGLNEQFF | TGTGCCAGCAGCCCGAGGTCAGGGCTGAATGAGCAGTTCTTC
- | - | TRBJ1-3 | TRBV5-1 | CASPLKNTIYF | TGCGCCAGCCCCCTAAAAAACACCATATATTTT
- | - | TRBJ1-1 | TRBV4-3 | CASSQDSRQTPEAFF | TGCGCCAGCAGCCAAGATTCTCGACAGACCCCTGAAGCTTTCTTT
- | few | TRBJ1-5 | TRBV6-6 | CASTQPSVSNQPQHF | TGTGCCAGCACCCAACCTTCAGTTAGCAATCAGCCCCAGCATTTT
- | few | TRBJ2-1 | TRBV19 | CASSGGIGGFYEQFF | TGTGCCAGTAGTGGTGGCATAGGGGGTTTTTATGAGCAGTTCTTC
- | - | TRBJ2-7 | TRBV5-4 | CASSPGTATEQYF | TGTGCCAGCAGCCCGGGAACGGCCACCGAGCAGTACTTC
TRBD1 | - | TRBJ1-1 | TRBV10-1 | CASSGFRDRGLNTEAFF | TGCGCCAGCAGTGGGTTCCGGGACAGGGGCTTGAACACTGAAGCTTTCTTT
- | - | TRBJ2-3 | TRBV24-1 | CATSDLNSLQADLGTDTQYF | TGTGCCACCAGTGATTTAAATTCGTTACAGGCCGATCTGGGAACAGATACGCAGTATTTT
- | few | TRBJ2-5 | TRBV3-1/TRBV3-2 | CASSRFGSSEETQYF | TGTGCCAGCAGCCGCTTTGGGAGTAGCGAGGAGACCCAGTACTTC
- | - | TRBJ2-1 | TRBV24-1 | CATSDPALGALYNEQFF | TGTGCCACCAGTGATCCCGCTTTGGGCGCCCTCTACAATGAGCAGTTCTTC
- | - | TRBJ2-1 | TRBV5-4 | CASSLGTMYNEQFF | TGTGCCAGCAGCTTGGGGACAATGTACAATGAGCAGTTCTTC
TRBD1 | - | TRBJ1-5 | TRBV6-6 | CASSYSTGGDGQPQHF | TGTGCCAGCAGTTACTCGACAGGGGGGGACGGTCAGCCCCAGCATTTT
TRBD1 | - | TRBJ2-2 | TRBV19 | CASSMEQGYTGELFF | TGTGCCAGTAGTATGGAACAGGGGTACACCGGGGAGCTGTTTTTT
TRBD1 | - | TRBJ1-2 | TRBV4-1 | CASSQRGPYGYTF | TGCGCCAGCAGCCAGAGGGGGCCCTATGGCTACACCTTC